This TCR beta chain derives from a study of beta chain features in type 1 diabetes. Whole-study context: Sorted cells from all samples, numbering fewer than 120,000,000, were examined.

Reverse transcribing all isolated RNA meant expressed TCRB transcripts were sequenced. An average roughly 3.5 million reads came from naive, central memory and regulatory T cell samples. Clones were sequenced by immunoSEQ multiplex PCR, and TCRdb holds only the in-frame ones, with some missing. The sample has 300,000 to 350,000 clones; approximately 13% are singletons. V lost 8 bases and J lost 0, with 14 bases in between. The CDR3 runs to 15 residues. Germline lookup yields CDR1 MDHEN and CDR2 SYDVKM. Turning to this clone: The antigen is undetermined.

Study outcomes and limitations: TCRB repertoires of naive, central memory and Treg cells appeared more similar among patients than among healthy donors. In every one of the four CD4+ subsets, TCRB CDR3s were moderately but significantly shorter in Type 1 diabetes patients.

V is TRBV28 and J is TRBJ2-1, with a tentative D call TRBD1 (7 bases). The receptor was derived from a woman aged 18-29 years with type 1 diabetes. Specimen: naive CD4+ T cells from blood. The CDR3: CASVRRDSSYNEQFF. The CDR3 nucleotides read TGTGCCAGCGTTAGGCGGGACAGCTCCTACAATGAGCAGTTCTTC.